Listed here are 4 T cell receptor beta chains from one sample, sequenced in a study of cytomegalovirus exposure and HLA in healthy donors. Some clones are missing from TCRdb's copy, which holds only in-frame ones; the method was immunoSEQ multiplex PCR. The sample shows hundreds of thousands of clones, roughly 85% of them seen only once. The sample consisted of PBMCs. The receptors come from a woman between 18 and 30 years old in good health and CMV-seronegative.

V usage is TRBV27 and J usage is TRBJ2-3; D is ambiguous. The CDR3 contains 13 residues. With 3 bases removed from V and 4 bases from J, the gap between germline ends came to 8 bases. In germline, CDR1 is MNHEY, CDR2 SMNVEV (reference sequence). CDR3 sequence reads: CASSLFPADTQYF. The CDR3 DNA reads TGTGCCAGCAGTTTGTTCCCGGCAGATACGCAGTATTTT.

This clone was recorded many times. The same CDR3 can be traced to other DNA sequences in this sample. The chain carries TRBV5-4 and TRBJ2-3; D is perhaps TRBD1 (6 bases). The CDR3 totals 15 residues. CDR1 and CDR2 (germline): SGHNT, YYREEE (reference sequence). V was pared by 5 bases and J by 0 bases, with 13 bases between. The DNA for the CDR3 is TGTGCCAGCAGTGGGGGCTATATAAGCACAGATACGCAGTATTTT. This encodes CASSGGYISTDTQYF.

The V call is TRBV7-9, the J call TRBJ1-1; 8 nucleotides line up with TRBD1. This CDR3 has 17 amino acids. V was clipped by 1 base and J by 0 bases; unmatched bases: 7. The germline gives CDR1 SEHNR, CDR2 FQNEAQ (reference sequence). Written as DNA, the CDR3 is TGTGCCAGCAGCTTAGAAGGACAGGGAGGGATGAACACTGAAGCTTTCTTT. As protein: CASSLEGQGGMNTEAFF.

The chain joins TRBV6-5 to TRBJ1-2; no definite D call. Trimming shortened V by 5 bases and J by 4 bases, and 17 bases separated the two germline ends. The germline V gene encodes CDR1 MNHEY and CDR2 SVGAGI. The length of the CDR3 is 15 residues. DNA for the CDR3: TGTGCCAGCAGTCCCGGACGAGGGCCCATCTATGGCTACACCTTC. Amino acid sequence: CASSPGRGPIYGYTF.